This T cell receptor (beta chain) derives from a study of blood T cells in healthy people across ages. General study points: The study lacked donor CMV status, which possibly confounded expanded clonotype changes.

In the case of this clonotype: As yet, its antigen is unknown.

Primed by a sample-barcoded 5' primer and a J-beta primer mix, a second PCR proceeded for about 6 to 12 cycles. In TCRdb, the 5' RACE reads were re-called with MiXCR into one record per CDR3 protein. Of about 730,000 distinct CDR3 sequences in the sample, roughly two fifths were seen once. The V and J ends lost 3 bases and 4 bases, in that order; junction bases with no gene match: 4. The CDR3 covers 14 residues. Germline CDR1 reads SGDLS; CDR2 reads YYNGEE. This chain links TRBV9 with TRBJ2-7, with 10 bases that match TRBD2. The receptor was derived from a woman aged 55-75 years in good health. Sequenced sample: blood. CDR3 in DNA: TGTGCCAGCAGCGCTACTAGCGGGGTATACGAGCAGTACTTC. It translates to CASSATSGVYEQYF.